This entry describes one TCR beta chain. Its antigen remains unidentified. Method: immunoSEQ multiplex PCR; TCRdb's copy keeps in-frame clones and lacks some. The sample carries over 2 million clones, 85% to 95% recorded once. The germline gives CDR1 WNHNN, CDR2 SYGVQD (reference sequence). The V gene end was trimmed by 5 bases and the J gene end by 5 bases; junction bases not matched to a gene: 9. CDR3 length: 15 amino acids. The sample originates from a study of shared clonotypes between healthy human individuals. Positively selected for CCR7, the CD45RO-negative cells used as naive CD8 cells excluded terminally differentiated effector memory CD45RA+ cells. Recent acute infections and vaccinations were absent in the healthy HIV-negative adult donors. General study points: Naive subsets tended to show greater estimated richness than memory subsets. Sharing across four donors was highest in naive CD4 (approximately 5%) and lowest in memory CD8 (approximately 0.4%).

Sequencing was performed on naive CD8+ T cells sorted from blood. The TCR was taken from a man in his late teens or twenties in good health. The V and J genes are TRBV10-1 and TRBJ2-5; 9 bases align to TRBD1. The DNA for the CDR3 is TGCGCCAGCAGTCCGGGGACAGGGAATAGGGAGACCCAGTACTTC. Translating gives CASSPGTGNRETQYF.